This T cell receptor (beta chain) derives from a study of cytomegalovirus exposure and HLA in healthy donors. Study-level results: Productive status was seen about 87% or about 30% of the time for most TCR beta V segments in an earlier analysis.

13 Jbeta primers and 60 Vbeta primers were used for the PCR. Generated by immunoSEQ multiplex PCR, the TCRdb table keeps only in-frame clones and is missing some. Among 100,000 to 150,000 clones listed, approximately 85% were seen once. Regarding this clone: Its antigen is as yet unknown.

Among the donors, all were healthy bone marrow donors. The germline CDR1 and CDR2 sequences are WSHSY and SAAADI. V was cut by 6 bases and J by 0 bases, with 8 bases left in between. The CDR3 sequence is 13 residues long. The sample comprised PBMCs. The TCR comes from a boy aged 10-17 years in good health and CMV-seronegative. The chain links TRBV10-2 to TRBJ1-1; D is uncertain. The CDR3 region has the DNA TGCGCCAGCAGGACAACCATGAACACTGAAGCTTTCTTT. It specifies CASRTTMNTEAFF.